Listed here are 20 T cell receptor beta chains from one sample, sequenced in a study of blood T cell repertoires in COVID-19. The assay was immunoSEQ multiplex PCR, and TCRdb's table has in-frame clones only and misses some. The sample contains about 160,000 clones, 79% of which appear only once. The sample consisted of peripheral blood. These receptors were collected from a woman aged 55-75 years with COVID-19, enrolled during active disease.

This rearrangement joins TRBV5-5 to TRBJ1-2; D gene uncertain. Trimming took off 7 bases at V and 1 base at J, with 11 bases between the two ends. CDR3 length: 13 residues. CDR1 is SGHKS, CDR2 YYEKEE, per germline (reference sequence). CDR3 protein: CASGTGGNYGYTF. The DNA of the CDR3 is TGTGCCAGCGGTACCGGCGGTAACTATGGCTACACCTTC.

Written as DNA, the CDR3 is TGTGCCAGTAGTATACAAGGAGGGGAGCCCCAGCATTTT. Residues: CASSIQGGEPQHF. This rearrangement joins TRBV19 to TRBJ1-5; the D gene is possibly TRBD1 (5 bases). Germline CDR1 reads LNHDA; CDR2 reads SQIVND (reference sequence). V lost 2 bases, J lost 8 bases, and 10 bases lay in between. The CDR3 consists of 13 residues.

V and J are TRBV28 and TRBJ1-6, with TRBD1 as a possible D gene (5 bases). Trimming pared 6 bases from V and 8 bases from J, leaving 11 bases between. Germline loops: CDR1 MDHEN, CDR2 SYDVKM. The CDR3 spans 13 residues. The CDR3 DNA is TGTGCCAGCAGGACAGTACAGGATTCACCCCTCCACTTT. Residues: CASRTVQDSPLHF.

The V and J genes are TRBV24-1 and TRBJ1-6, with 7 bases that match TRBD1. Germline loops: CDR1 KGHDR, CDR2 SFDVKD. The V gene end was trimmed by 9 bases and the J gene end by 8 bases; junction bases not matched to a gene: 6. The CDR3 runs to 13 residues. The CDR3: CATRDRADSPLHF. CDR3 coding DNA: TGTGCCACCCGCGACAGGGCGGATTCACCCCTCCACTTT.

The chain links TRBV6-1 to TRBJ1-2, with a tentative D call TRBD1 (5 bases). CDR1 and CDR2 (germline): MNHNS, SASEGT. This CDR3 region has 13 residues. Between the trimmed V and J ends, which lost 2 bases and 6 bases, there was a span of 10 bases. CDR3 sequence reads: CASSESGVHGYTF. CDR3 sequence (DNA): TGTGCCAGCAGTGAATCGGGGGTCCATGGCTACACCTTC.

V gene TRBV6-6 combines with J gene TRBJ2-3; D gene ambiguous. Per the germline V gene, CDR1 is MNHNY and CDR2 is SVGAGI (reference sequence). The CDR3 is made up of 13 amino acids. Trimming removed 0 bases from V and 5 bases from J, with 6 bases in between. CDR3 sequence reads: CASSYSRGDTQYF. For the CDR3, the DNA is TGTGCCAGCAGTTACTCCCGCGGAGATACGCAGTATTTT.

This clone was found a few times. The DNA of the CDR3 is TGCGCCAGCAGCCCCGGACAGGGAACCTCCTACGAGCAGTACTTC. Residues: CASSPGQGTSYEQYF. The rearrangement links TRBV5-1 to TRBJ2-7; 8 bases align to TRBD1. The CDR3 spans 15 residues. The germline gives CDR1 SGHRS, CDR2 YFSETQ. V gave up 4 bases and J gave up 0 bases; unmatched junction bases: 6.

In nucleotides, the CDR3 is TGTGCCACCAGTGGTCAGGGACAGAACTATGGCTACACCTTC. It specifies CATSGQGQNYGYTF. The chain uses TRBV24-1 and TRBJ1-2, with TRBD1 matching over 7 bases. The germline gives CDR1 KGHDR, CDR2 SFDVKD. Losses at the gene ends were 5 bases for V and 2 bases for J; bases not matched to a gene: 4. The length of the CDR3 is 14 residues.

The chain recombines TRBV13 with TRBJ2-7, with 9 bases lining up with TRBD1. Germline V gene lookup returns CDR1 PRHDT and CDR2 FYEKMQ (reference sequence). The V gene end was trimmed by 4 bases and the J gene end by 3 bases; junction bases not matched to a gene: 4. The CDR3 spans 14 residues. The CDR3 coding sequence is TGTGCCAGCAGCTGGACAGGGGCGCACTACGAGCAGTACTTC. The encoded protein is CASSWTGAHYEQYF.

DNA of the CDR3: TGTGCCAGCGGGGACACGGGACAGGGGAACTACAATGAGCAGTTCTTC. Translation gives CASGDTGQGNYNEQFF. This chain connects TRBV28 to TRBJ2-1; 10 nucleotides align to TRBD1. This CDR3 has 16 amino acids. The germline V gene encodes CDR1 MDHEN and CDR2 SYDVKM. With V trimmed by 8 bases and J by 3 bases, 10 bases remained unmatched.

This clone occurred a few times. This rearrangement joins TRBV2 to TRBJ1-1, with D uncertain. Germline CDR1 is SNHLY and CDR2 is FYNNEI. This CDR3 has 14 amino acids. The ends were cut back, 1 base at V and 3 bases at J, with 9 bases in the middle. As DNA, the CDR3 is TGTGCCAGCAGTGAAGGCCCCGGGTACACTGAAGCTTTCTTT. Its protein product is CASSEGPGYTEAFF.

The chain uses TRBV11-2 and TRBJ2-3; weak D call: TRBD1 (6 bases). This CDR3 is built from 18 residues. Trimming pared 4 bases from V and 4 bases from J, leaving 24 bases between. The germline CDR1 and CDR2 sequences are SGHAT and FQNNGV. The CDR3 region is CASSSSIRDISPADTQYF. CDR3 nucleotides: TGTGCCAGCAGCTCTTCAATCCGGGACATCTCCCCTGCAGATACGCAGTATTTT. Full variable domain (rest looked up from reference TRBV11-2 and TRBJ2-3): EAGVAQSPRYKIIEKRQSVAFWCNPISGHATLYWYQQILGQGPKLLIQFQNNGVVDDSQLPKDRFSAERLKGVDSTLKIQPAKLEDSAVYLCASSSSIRDISPADTQYFGPGTRLTVL.

A few counts support this clone. The chain links TRBV28 to TRBJ2-2; D unresolved. Germline CDR1 reads MDHEN; CDR2 reads SYDVKM. The CDR3 runs to 13 residues. V lost 3 bases and J lost 1, with 3 bases in between. The CDR3 region has the DNA TGTGCCAGCAGTTTTCAGAACACCGGGGAGCTGTTTTTT. This encodes CASSFQNTGELFF.

The chain has TRBV15 and TRBJ2-6; TRBD1 agrees at 10 bases. Per the germline V gene, CDR1 is LNHNV and CDR2 is YYDKDF (reference sequence). This CDR3 has 18 residues. The junction had 9 bases not matched to a gene; V was cut back by 4 bases and J by 3 bases. The CDR3 bases are TGTGCCACCAGCACCAGACAGGGGGCAGGAAGTGGGGCCAACGTCCTGACTTTC. Amino acids: CATSTRQGAGSGANVLTF. Drawing the rest from reference TRBV15 and TRBJ2-6, the complete variable domain is DAMVIQNPRYQVTQFGKPVTLSCSQTLNHNVMYWYQQKSSQAPKLLFHYYDKDFNNEADTPDNFQSRRPNTSFCFLDIRSPGLGDTAMYLCATSTRQGAGSGANVLTFGAGSRLTVL.

This sequence joins TRBV15 and TRBJ2-7; tentative D call: TRBD2 (5 bases). CDR1 and CDR2 from the germline V gene are LNHNV and YYDKDF (reference sequence). The CDR3 is made up of 15 amino acids. The V gene lost 1 base and the J gene lost 0 bases, with 10 bases spanning the gap. Here the CDR3 reads CATSRAGGGSYEQYF. The CDR3 nucleotides read TGTGCCACCAGCAGAGCCGGAGGAGGCTCCTACGAGCAGTACTTC.

J is TRBJ1-5 and V is TRBV19; 7 bases align to TRBD1. Trimming took 7 bases from V and 0 from J; bases not matched to a gene: 6. CDR1 LNHDA and CDR2 SQIVND come from the germline V gene (reference sequence). The CDR3 length is 15 residues. The CDR3 region is CASTPGGYSNQPQHF. CDR3 bases: TGTGCCAGTACCCCAGGGGGGTATAGCAATCAGCCCCAGCATTTT.

J is TRBJ2-5 and V is TRBV5-1; D might be TRBD2 (5 bases). This CDR3 region has 14 residues. Germline V gene data show CDR1 as SGHRS and CDR2 as YFSETQ. V lost 2 bases and J 5 bases, leaving 13 bases between the germline ends. The CDR3 reads CASSFGSGEETQYF. Written as DNA, the CDR3 is TGCGCCAGCAGCTTTGGGTCCGGGGAGGAGACCCAGTACTTC.

The chain joins TRBV5-1 to TRBJ1-1, with 8 bases matching TRBD1. The V and J ends lost 2 bases and 0 bases, in that order; junction bases with no gene match: 6. In germline, CDR1 is SGHRS, CDR2 YFSETQ. The CDR3 length is 16 residues. CDR3 protein: CASSFSRGPLNTEAFF. CDR3 DNA sequence: TGCGCCAGCAGCTTTTCCAGGGGGCCGTTGAACACTGAAGCTTTCTTT.

This chain joins TRBV11-3 and TRBJ2-3, with 15 bases matching TRBD2. The V segment lost 3 bases and the J segment 2 bases; nucleotides outside the gene matches: 3. The V gene's germline CDR1 is SGHNT and CDR2 YENEEA. The CDR3 length is 17 residues. This CDR3 is CASSLGTSGGTTDTQYF. In DNA, the CDR3 is TGTGCCAGCAGCTTGGGGACTAGCGGGGGGACCACAGATACGCAGTATTTT.

The V call is TRBV12-3 or TRBV12-4, the J call TRBJ1-2, with D possibly TRBD1 on 5 matching bases. V was trimmed by 1 base and J by 8 bases, leaving 8 bases between them. CDR3 length equals 12 residues. CDR3 amino acids: CASSLGQGGYTF. CDR3 nucleotide sequence: TGTGCCAGCAGTTTAGGGCAGGGAGGCTACACCTTC.